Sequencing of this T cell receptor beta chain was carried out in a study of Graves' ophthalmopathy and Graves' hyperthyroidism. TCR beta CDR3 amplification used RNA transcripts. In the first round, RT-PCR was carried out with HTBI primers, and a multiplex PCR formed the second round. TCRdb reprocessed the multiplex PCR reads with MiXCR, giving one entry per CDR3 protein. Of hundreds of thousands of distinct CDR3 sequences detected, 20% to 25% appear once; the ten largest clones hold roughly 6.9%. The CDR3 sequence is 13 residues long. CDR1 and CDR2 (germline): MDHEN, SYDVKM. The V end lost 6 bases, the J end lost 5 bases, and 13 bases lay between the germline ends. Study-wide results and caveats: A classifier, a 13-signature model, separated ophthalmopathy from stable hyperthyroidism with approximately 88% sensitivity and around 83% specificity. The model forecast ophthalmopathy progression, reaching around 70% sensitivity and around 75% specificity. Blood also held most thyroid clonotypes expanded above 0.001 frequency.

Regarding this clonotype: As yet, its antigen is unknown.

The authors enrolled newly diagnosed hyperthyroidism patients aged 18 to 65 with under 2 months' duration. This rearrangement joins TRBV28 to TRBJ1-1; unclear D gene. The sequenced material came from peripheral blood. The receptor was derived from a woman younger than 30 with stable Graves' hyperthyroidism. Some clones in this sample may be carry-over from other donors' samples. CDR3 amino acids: CASRPALRTEAFF. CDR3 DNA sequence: TGTGCCAGCAGACCGGCCCTGCGTACTGAAGCTTTCTTT.